Listed below are T cell receptor beta chains from one sample, sequenced in a study of Ad26.COV2.S vaccination and SARS-CoV-2 variants. Sequenced by immunoSEQ multiplex PCR; TCRdb stores in-frame clones only, minus some. The sample contains 320,000 or so clones, roughly nine tenths of which appear only once. Sequencing was performed on peripheral blood, taken in a trial of Ad26.COV2.S vaccine versus placebo. The receptor set was obtained from a person aged 18-65 years who received the Ad26.COV2.S COVID-19 vaccine or a placebo. Each CDR3 is given with its conserved first and last residue. A D gene is named only where the DNA matches it firmly. Rows give clone size only sometimes, using once, few, many, or a class for an expanded clone.

TRBJ2-4,.,TRBV6-2/TRBV6-3,TRBD2,TGTGCCAGCAGTTATTCCCCTATGACTAGCGGGGGCCTCCCTAGGGACATTCAGTACTTC,CASSYSPMTSGGLPRDIQYF
TRBJ2-3,.,TRBV27,TRBD2,TGTGCCAGCAGTAAAGAGCGGGGGAGCACAGATACGCAGTATTTT,CASSKERGSTDTQYF
TRBJ1-2,.,TRBV12-3/TRBV12-4,.,TGTGCCAGCAGCCACAGGGTCATTCATGGCTACACCTTC,CASSHRVIHGYTF
TRBJ1-1,.,TRBV19,TRBD1,TGTGCCAGTACCTACAGGGGGCAAGACACTGAAGCTTTCTTT,CASTYRGQDTEAFF
TRBJ2-5,.,TRBV5-6,.,TGTGCCAGCAGCTTGATTGAGGGACAAGCATTAGAGACCCAGTACTTC,CASSLIEGQALETQYF
TRBJ1-1,.,TRBV10-3,.,TGTGCCATCAGTGTGCAGGGGCAGGACACTGAAGCTTTCTTT,CAISVQGQDTEAFF
TRBJ2-7,.,TRBV5-1,TRBD1,TGCGCCAGCAGCTTGATTGCGGGACAGGTAAACGAGCAGTACTTC,CASSLIAGQVNEQYF
TRBJ2-7,once,TRBV4-3,.,TGCGCCAGCAGCCAAGATTGGAGGGGGGGAATCTCCTACGAGCAGTACTTC,CASSQDWRGGISYEQYF
TRBJ1-1,.,TRBV19,.,TGTGCCAGTAGTACTCGACGGGAGAACACTGAAGCTTTCTTT,CASSTRRENTEAFF
TRBJ2-7,.,TRBV7-8,TRBD1,TGTGCCAGCAGCCATACACCGGGACAGGGTATCGACGAGCAGTACTTC,CASSHTPGQGIDEQYF
TRBJ1-2,.,TRBV12-5,TRBD1,TGTGCTAGTGGTCCCCCTGGGGCTCTCGGACAGGGGGGCTATGGCTACACCTTC,CASGPPGALGQGGYGYTF
TRBJ1-2,.,TRBV29-1,.,TGCAGCGTTCCAATGAATGGCTACACCTTC,CSVPMNGYTF
TRBJ1-2,.,TRBV12-5,.,TGTGCTAGTGGTTTGCAGGGCAAGGGCGGCTACACCTTC,CASGLQGKGGYTF
TRBJ2-3,.,TRBV7-9,.,TGTGCCAGCAGCTTAGGAGTAGCGGAACGCACAGATACGCAGTATTTT,CASSLGVAERTDTQYF
TRBJ2-1,few,TRBV4-1,.,TGCGCCAGCAGCCAAGTGGGCAGGAGCTCCTACAATGAGCAGTTCTTC,CASSQVGRSSYNEQFF
TRBJ2-3,.,TRBV11-2,.,TGTGCCAGCAGCTTAGAAATGACCCGGTATGTGCAGTATTTT,CASSLEMTRYVQYF
TRBJ2-2,.,TRBV7-9,TRBD2,TGTGCCAGCAGTTCTATAGCGGGAGGAGCAACCGGGGAGCTGTTTTTT,CASSSIAGGATGELFF
TRBJ1-1,once,TRBV7-9,.,TGTGCCAGCAACCCCCTCGAGAACACTGAAGCTTTCTTT,CASNPLENTEAFF
TRBJ1-2,.,TRBV7-2,.,TGTGCCAGCAGCTTAAGGGGGTATGGCTACACCTTC,CASSLRGYGYTF
TRBJ2-7,.,TRBV27,.,TGTGCCAGCAGCAGACAGAGAGGGGATGAGCAGTACTTC,CASSRQRGDEQYF
TRBJ2-7,once,TRBV6-2/TRBV6-3,.,TGTGCCAGCAGTCCCCTGGCGCAACTCTCCTACGAGCAGTACTTC,CASSPLAQLSYEQYF
TRBJ2-6,.,TRBV7-9,TRBD1,TGTGCCAGTAGACAGGGGGCTGGGGCCAACGTCCTGACTTTC,CASRQGAGANVLTF
TRBJ2-7,.,TRBV5-1,.,TGCGCCAGCAGCTTGGGATCTCCTAGGGAGCAGTACTTC,CASSLGSPREQYF
TRBJ2-7,few,TRBV5-4,.,TGTGCCAGCAGCTTCAACAGGGTGTACGAGCAGTACTTC,CASSFNRVYEQYF
TRBJ1-1,.,TRBV18,.,TGTGCCAGCTCACCGACAGAGAACACTGAAGCTTTCTTT,CASSPTENTEAFF
TRBJ1-6,few,TRBV27,TRBD1,TGTGCCAGCAGTTCGGGACAGGGGGCATTTCCCCTCCACTTT,CASSSGQGAFPLHF
TRBJ1-1,.,TRBV5-6,.,TGTGCCAGCAGCCCCTCCTGGCCGAACACTGAAGCTTTCTTT,CASSPSWPNTEAFF
TRBJ1-6,.,TRBV7-9,.,TGTGCCAGCAGCTTAGAGGGGGAAAGGGGTTCACCCCTCCACTTT,CASSLEGERGSPLHF
TRBJ2-1,.,TRBV28,.,TGTGCCAGCAGTTTACAGGGAAATGAGCAGTTCTTC,CASSLQGNEQFF
TRBJ1-2,.,TRBV6-2/TRBV6-3,.,TGTGCCAGCAGCCATATCGGGACAACCTTC,CASSHIGTTF
TRBJ1-2,.,TRBV6-6,.,TGTGCCAGCTCCCCGGACAGTACTAACTATGGCTACACCTTC,CASSPDSTNYGYTF
TRBJ2-3,.,TRBV4-3,TRBD2,TGCGCCAGCAGCCAAGGTGGGGGGGACAGCACAGATACGCAGTATTTT,CASSQGGGDSTDTQYF
TRBJ1-1,.,TRBV6-5,.,TGTGCCAGCACCAAGGTTGTGGGGGCGGGTACTGAAGCTTTCTTT,CASTKVVGAGTEAFF
TRBJ2-1,.,TRBV28,.,TGTGCCAGCAGTCCCGGCAATAAATTCGGCAATGAGCAGTTCTTC,CASSPGNKFGNEQFF
TRBJ1-4,.,TRBV12-5,.,TGTGCTAGTGCCTTCCCTCCGACTAATGAAAAACTGTTTTTT,CASAFPPTNEKLFF
TRBJ2-1,.,TRBV6-6,.,TGTGCCAGCAGTCGGCAGGTCGGCTCCTACAATGAGCAGTTCTTC,CASSRQVGSYNEQFF
TRBJ2-3,.,TRBV19,.,TGTGCCAGTAGTCCTACCTGGGGGTTGTCCACAGATACGCAGTATTTT,CASSPTWGLSTDTQYF
TRBJ1-2,.,TRBV7-2,.,TGTGCCAGCAGCTCCAGGGATCGCGACTATGGCTACACCTTC,CASSSRDRDYGYTF
TRBJ1-5,.,TRBV19,.,TGTGCCAGTAGCCCAGGTCCGTATAGCAATCAGCCCCAGCATTTT,CASSPGPYSNQPQHF
TRBJ2-3,.,TRBV7-2,.,TGTGCCAGCAGCTCCGCCGGGACTTACACAGATACGCAGTATTTT,CASSSAGTYTDTQYF
TRBJ1-2,few,TRBV7-9,TRBD1,TGTGCCAGCAGCCGAGCCGGGACAGGGGGTGAGGGGGATGGCTACACCTTC,CASSRAGTGGEGDGYTF
TRBJ1-1,.,TRBV6-5,.,TGTGCCAGCAATCAACTGCGGGGGGCTGAAGCTTTCTTT,CASNQLRGAEAFF